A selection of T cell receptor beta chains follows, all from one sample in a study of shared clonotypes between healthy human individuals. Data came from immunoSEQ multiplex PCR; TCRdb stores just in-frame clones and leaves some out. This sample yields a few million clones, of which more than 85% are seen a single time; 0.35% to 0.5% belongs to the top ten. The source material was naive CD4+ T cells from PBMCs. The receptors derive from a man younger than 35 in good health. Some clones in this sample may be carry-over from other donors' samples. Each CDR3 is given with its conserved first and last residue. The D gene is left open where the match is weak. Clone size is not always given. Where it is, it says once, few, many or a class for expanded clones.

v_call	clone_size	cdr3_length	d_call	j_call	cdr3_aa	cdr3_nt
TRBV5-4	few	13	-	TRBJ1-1	CASSLDRNTEAFF	TGTGCCAGCAGCTTGGACAGGAACACTGAAGCTTTCTTT
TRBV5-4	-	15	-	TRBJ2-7	CASSSKRQNSYEQYF	TGTGCCAGCAGCTCGAAGAGACAGAACTCCTACGAGCAGTACTTC
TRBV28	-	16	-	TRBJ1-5	CASSLYGGYSNQPQHF	TGTGCCAGCAGTTTATATGGGGGGTATAGCAATCAGCCCCAGCATTTT
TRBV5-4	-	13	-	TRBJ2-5	CASSGGYEETQYF	TGTGCCAGCAGCGGCGGTTATGAAGAGACCCAGTACTTC
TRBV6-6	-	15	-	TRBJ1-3	CASSYGGAVGNTIYF	TGTGCCAGCAGTTATGGGGGGGCAGTTGGAAACACCATATATTTT
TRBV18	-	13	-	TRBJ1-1	CASSPNQAGEAFF	TGTGCCAGCTCACCAAATCAGGCTGGTGAAGCTTTCTTT
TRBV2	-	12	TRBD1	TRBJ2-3	CASSTGGDTQYF	TGTGCCAGCAGCACAGGGGGAGATACGCAGTATTTT
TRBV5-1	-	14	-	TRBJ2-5	CASSLRQVQETQYF	TGCGCCAGCAGCCTCCGACAGGTCCAAGAGACCCAGTACTTC
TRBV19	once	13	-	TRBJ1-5	CASSRGGNQPQHF	TGTGCCAGTAGTCGAGGGGGAAATCAGCCCCAGCATTTT
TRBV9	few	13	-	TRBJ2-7	CASSPPMTGEQYF	TGTGCCAGCAGCCCACCTATGACGGGCGAGCAGTACTTC
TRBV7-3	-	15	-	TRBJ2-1	CASSPSRSSYNEQFF	TGTGCCAGCAGCCCCAGCCGGAGCTCCTACAATGAGCAGTTCTTC
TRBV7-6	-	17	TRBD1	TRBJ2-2	CASSSRYSGTGTGELFF	TGTGCCAGCAGCTCTCGATACTCCGGGACAGGCACCGGGGAGCTGTTTTTT
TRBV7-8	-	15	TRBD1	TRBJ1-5	CASGPGTGSNQPQHF	TGTGCCAGCGGCCCCGGGACAGGGAGCAATCAGCCCCAGCATTTT
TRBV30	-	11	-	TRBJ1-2	CAWAGRGGYTF	TGTGCCTGGGCTGGAAGGGGTGGCTACACCTTC
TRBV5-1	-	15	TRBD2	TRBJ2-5	CASSFGLAEWETQYF	TGCGCCAGCAGCTTCGGACTAGCGGAATGGGAGACCCAGTACTTC